This passage covers 21 T cell receptor beta chains from one sample sequenced in a study of T cell responses to AZD1222 COVID-19 vaccine. Measured with immunoSEQ multiplex PCR; TCRdb has only the in-frame clones, and not every one. Of 85,000 to 100,000 clones detected, approximately 86% appear once; the ten largest clones hold 6.3%. This sample comprised peripheral blood, obtained on day 0 of AZD1222 vaccination. The source is an adult in good health.

The V and J genes are TRBV19 and TRBJ2-7; possible D gene TRBD1, 6 bases. Germline loops: CDR1 LNHDA, CDR2 SQIVND (reference sequence). The V end lost 4 bases, the J end lost 4 bases, and 23 bases lay between the germline ends. The CDR3 has 17 amino acids. The CDR3 sequence: CASSTTSLPGHLYEQYF. The CDR3 nucleotides are TGTGCCAGTAGTACCACCTCCCTCCCGGGACACCTATACGAGCAGTACTTC.

J is TRBJ1-4 and V is TRBV10-3; a possible D gene is TRBD1 (6 bases). The CDR3 runs to 14 residues. V lost 2 bases to trimming and J lost 8 bases, with 12 bases between them. Germline CDR1 and CDR2: ENHRY and SYGVKD. DNA for the CDR3: TGTGCCATCAGTGAGGGCGGGGGCGAGGAAAAACTGTTTTTT. Protein sequence: CAISEGGGEEKLFF.

The chain employs TRBV12-3 or TRBV12-4 and TRBJ1-1; D gene ambiguous. The CDR3 length is 13 residues. V was trimmed by 8 bases and J by 8 bases, leaving 18 bases between them. CDR3 sequence (DNA): TGTGCCAGCGGCGTTGGGAGTACTCCCGAAGCTTTCTTT. Protein product: CASGVGSTPEAFF.

Concerning this clone: The junction departs from the called germline gene at one end, perhaps through a read error. The chain uses TRBV15 and TRBJ1-1; possible D gene TRBD1, 5 bases. CDR3 size: 17 residues. In germline, CDR1 is LNHNV, CDR2 YYDKDF (reference sequence). The CDR3: CATSRGRGRHMNTEAFF. The CDR3 DNA reads TGTGCCACCAGTAGAGGTCGGGGCAGACACATGAACACTGAAGCTTTCTTT.

This clone was seen a single time. This chain links TRBV6-5 with TRBJ2-7, with D unresolved. Germline V gives CDR1 MNHEY, CDR2 SVGAGI. This CDR3 contains 12 residues. Trimming pared 6 bases from V and 7 bases from J, leaving 13 bases between. The CDR3: CASSLGTTEQYF. The CDR3 DNA follows: TGTGCCAGCAGCCTGGGAACTACGGAGCAGTACTTC.

The gene calls are TRBV3-1 (or the pseudogene TRBV3-2) and TRBJ2-3; D uncertain. The CDR3 loop spans 16 amino acids. Germline assignment: CDR1 LGHDT and CDR2 YNNKEL (reference sequence). Trimming took 3 bases from V and 0 from J, leaving 13 bases between them. CDR3 nucleotide sequence: TGTGCCAGCAGCCACGGGCCTTCCCCTAGCACAGATACGCAGTATTTT. As protein: CASSHGPSPSTDTQYF.

The chain has TRBV14 and TRBJ2-5; D ambiguous. CDR1 is SGHDN, CDR2 FVKESK, per germline. The CDR3 contains 13 residues. The ends were cut back, 1 base at V and 4 bases at J, with 7 bases in the middle. CDR3 coding DNA: TGTGCCAGCAGCCAAGGCCTGACAGAGACCCAGTACTTC. Its protein product is CASSQGLTETQYF.

The chain recombines TRBV6-1 with TRBJ1-3; TRBD1 might be the D (6 bases). V was cut by 2 bases and J by 2 bases, with 10 bases left in between. CDR1 is MNHNS and CDR2 is SASEGT in the germline V gene. CDR3 size: 15 residues. This CDR3 is CASSEHREAGNTIYF. CDR3 DNA sequence: TGTGCCAGCAGTGAACACAGGGAGGCTGGAAACACCATATATTTT.

The V gene is TRBV7-9, the J gene TRBJ1-1, with no clear D. V dropped 1 base and J dropped 3 bases, with 6 bases sitting between them. Germline V gene data show CDR1 as SEHNR and CDR2 as FQNEAQ (reference sequence). This CDR3 comprises 13 residues. In nucleotides, the CDR3 is TGTGCCAGCAGCTTAGAGGCTGACACTGAAGCTTTCTTT. This translates into CASSLEADTEAFF.

In its sample, this clone was seen a few times. This chain uses TRBV5-1 with TRBJ2-7; maybe TRBD2 (6 bases). The CDR3 spans 15 residues. From germline, CDR1 is SGHRS and CDR2 YFSETQ. V was clipped by 2 bases and J by 3 bases, with 15 bases between them. CDR3 region: CASSLGGVNGYEQYF. As DNA, the CDR3 is TGCGCCAGCAGCTTAGGCGGGGTAAATGGCTACGAGCAGTACTTC. Using reference TRBV5-1 and TRBJ2-7 for the parts outside the CDR3, the full variable domain is KAGVTQTPRYLIKTRGQQVTLSCSPISGHRSVSWYQQTPGQGLQFLFEYFSETQRNKGNFPGRFSGRQFSNSRSEMNVSTLELGDSALYLCASSLGGVNGYEQYFGPGTRLTVT.

The chain links TRBV6-5 to TRBJ2-7; TRBD2 agrees at 9 bases. The CDR3 runs 14 residues. V was pared by 6 bases and J by 6 bases, with 9 bases of the junction left unmatched. Germline CDR1 is MNHEY and CDR2 is SVGAGI. For the CDR3, the DNA is TGTGCCAGCAGCGACCTAGCGGGGTATGGCGAGCAGTACTTC. Translating gives CASSDLAGYGEQYF.

Written as DNA, the CDR3 is TGTGCCAGTAGTATCCGCAGGGCTAATGAAGCTTTCTTT. It encodes CASSIRRANEAFF. The chain uses TRBV19 and TRBJ1-1; D is perhaps TRBD1 (5 bases). CDR3 length: 13 residues. Germline V gene sequence: CDR1 LNHDA, CDR2 SQIVND (reference sequence). V was shortened by 3 bases and J by 7 bases, with 12 bases between the two germline ends.

The V call is TRBV5-4, the J call TRBJ2-2; 12 nucleotides line up with TRBD1. Trimming at V came to 1 base and at J to 7 bases, leaving 5 bases not matched to a gene. Germline CDR1 SGHNT, CDR2 YYREEE (reference sequence). This CDR3 is built from 16 residues. The CDR3 spells CASSLWGQGAGGELFF. In DNA form, the CDR3 reads TGTGCCAGCAGCTTGTGGGGACAGGGGGCCGGCGGGGAGCTGTTTTTT. Full variable domain (remainder filled in from reference TRBV5-4 and TRBJ2-2): ETGVTQSPTHLIKTRGQQVTLRCSSQSGHNTVSWYQQALGQGPQFIFQYYREEENGRGNFPPRFSGLQFPNYSSELNVNALELDDSALYLCASSLWGQGAGGELFFGEGSRLTVL.

This chain joins TRBV10-1 and TRBJ2-5, with 11 bases matching TRBD2. The trim removed 5 bases at V and 9 bases at J, leaving 11 bases unmatched. Germline CDR1 reads WNHNN; CDR2 reads SYGVQD (reference sequence). The CDR3 has 15 residues. The CDR3 DNA sequence: TGCGCCAGCAGTACCGGGACTAGCGGTACTGGGGCCCAGTACTTC. Encoded protein: CASSTGTSGTGAQYF.

This clone was recorded at least ten times. CDR3 protein: CATVIGSSYNEQFF. The CDR3, as DNA: TGTGCCACTGTTATTGGGAGCTCCTACAATGAGCAGTTCTTC. This chain links TRBV7-9 with TRBJ2-1, with a tentative D call TRBD2 (5 bases). This CDR3 comprises 14 residues. Trimming removed 10 bases from V and 0 bases from J, with 13 bases in between. The germline CDR1 and CDR2 sequences are SEHNR and FQNEAQ (reference sequence). The whole variable domain, remainder taken from reference TRBV7-9 and TRBJ2-1, is DTGVSQNPRHKITKRGQNVTFRCDPISEHNRLYWYRQTLGQGPEFLTYFQNEAQLEKSRLLSDRFSAERPKGSFSTLEIQRTEQGDSAMYLCATVIGSSYNEQFFGPGTRLTVL.

This chain connects TRBV19 to TRBJ1-1; D is ambiguous. Germline lookup yields CDR1 LNHDA and CDR2 SQIVND (reference sequence). The CDR3 runs to 12 residues. V gave up 5 bases and J gave up 1 base, with 5 bases separating them. This CDR3 is CASSLANTEAFF. For the CDR3, the DNA is TGTGCCAGTAGTCTGGCGAACACTGAAGCTTTCTTT.

V is TRBV19 and J is TRBJ1-4; TRBD1 matches 8 bases. This CDR3 spans 14 amino acids. V dropped 5 bases and J dropped 8; count of bases not matched to a gene: 7. Germline CDR1 is LNHDA and CDR2 is SQIVND (reference sequence). Here the CDR3 DNA reads TGTGCCAGTAGTCTGCGGACAGGGCGGGAAAAACTGTTTTTT. Its protein product is CASSLRTGREKLFF.

J is TRBJ2-7 and V is TRBV2; D uncertain. V was cut by 6 bases and J by 5 bases, with 11 bases left in between. Looked up from germline, CDR1 is SNHLY and CDR2 is FYNNEI. The CDR3 is 12 residues long. The chain's CDR3 is CASRPQRDEQYF. Here the CDR3 DNA reads TGTGCCAGCAGGCCCCAAAGGGACGAGCAGTACTTC.

The V gene is TRBV5-1, the J gene TRBJ1-4; D might be TRBD1 (6 bases). The V gene's germline CDR1 is SGHRS and CDR2 YFSETQ. V lost 0 bases and J 0 bases, leaving 12 bases between the germline ends. The length of the CDR3 is 17 residues. The CDR3 bases are TGCGCCAGCAGCTTGGGCCGGGGGCCCACAACTAATGAAAAACTGTTTTTT. Translating gives CASSLGRGPTTNEKLFF.

The chain couples TRBV7-9 to TRBJ1-2, with 8 bases fitting TRBD1. The trim removed 5 bases at V and 8 bases at J, leaving 7 bases unmatched. Germline V lookup: CDR1 SEHNR, CDR2 FQNEAQ (reference sequence). The length of the CDR3 is 13 residues. This CDR3 reads CASSGQGLIGYTF. The CDR3 DNA reads TGTGCCAGCAGCGGACAGGGCCTGATAGGCTACACCTTC. The whole variable domain, remainder taken from reference TRBV7-9 and TRBJ1-2, is DTGVSQNPRHKITKRGQNVTFRCDPISEHNRLYWYRQTLGQGPEFLTYFQNEAQLEKSRLLSDRFSAERPKGSFSTLEIQRTEQGDSAMYLCASSGQGLIGYTFGSGTRLTVV.

The genes are TRBV7-6 and TRBJ2-2; TRBD1 is a possible D gene (6 bases). The germline gives CDR1 SGHVS, CDR2 FNYEAQ. The length of the CDR3 is 15 residues. V lost 6 bases to trimming and J lost 0 bases, with 11 bases between them. In nucleotides, the CDR3 is TGTGCCAGCAGTTTAACAGGGTCGAACACCGGGGAGCTGTTTTTT. Its translation is CASSLTGSNTGELFF.